This T cell receptor beta chain was retrieved from a study of cytomegalovirus exposure and HLA in healthy donors. Study-level points and caveats: There were some public TCRs occurring in many donors, but most TCR sequences were rare.

The CDR3 is 14 residues long. V dropped 3 bases and J dropped 7 bases, with 16 bases sitting between them. Germline V CDR1 and CDR2: SGHTS, YDEGEE. Regarding this clone: Its antigen is currently unknown.

PCR amplification relied on 60 Vbeta primers (plus 13 Jbeta primers). The repertoire was sequenced with immunoSEQ multiplex PCR; TCRdb's copy has only in-frame clones and lacks some. The sample's table shows around 74,000 clones. Sequenced: PBMCs. The sequence was obtained from a middle-aged man in good health and CMV-seropositive. The chain employs TRBV5-8 and TRBJ1-2; perhaps TRBD1 as D (6 bases). DNA of the CDR3: TGTGCCAGCAGCTCCAGGATGACAGGAAGTGGCTACACCTTC. Encoded protein: CASSSRMTGSGYTF.